This TCR beta chain is from a study of T cells after yellow fever vaccination. Overall study results and limits: After the booster, approximately 96% of CD4 and 75% to 90% of CD8 primary-response clones were re-detected.

TCRdb independently ran MiXCR on the 5' RACE reads; one entry per CDR3 protein. This sample has approximately 140,000 distinct CDR3 sequences, with roughly 8% found just once. Germline assignment: CDR1 MNHNS and CDR2 SASEGT. The CDR3 extends over 15 amino acids. This clonotype was seen many times. Antigen unknown. The junction departs from germline at one end; a sequencing error may be responsible. The J gene is TRBJ2-5, the V gene TRBV6-1, with D possibly being TRBD1 (6 bases). This sample comprised CD4+ T cells sorted from PBMCs, obtained 5 days after the yellow fever booster vaccination. The source of this sequence is a man aged 30 to 39 who received the YFV17D yellow fever vaccine. The CDR3 DNA follows: TGTGCCAGCAGCAGGGGTAGGGATAACCAGGAGACCCAGTACTTC. This sequence encodes CASSRGRDNQETQYF.